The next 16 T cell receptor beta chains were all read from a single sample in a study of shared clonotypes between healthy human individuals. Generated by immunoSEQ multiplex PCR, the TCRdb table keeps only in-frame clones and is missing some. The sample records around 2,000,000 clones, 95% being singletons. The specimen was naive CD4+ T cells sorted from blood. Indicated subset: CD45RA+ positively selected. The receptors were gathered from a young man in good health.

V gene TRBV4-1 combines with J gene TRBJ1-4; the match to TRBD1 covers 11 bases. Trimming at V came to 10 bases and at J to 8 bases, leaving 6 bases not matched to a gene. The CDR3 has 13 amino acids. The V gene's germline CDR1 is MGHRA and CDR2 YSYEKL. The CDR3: CATSGTGGEKLFF. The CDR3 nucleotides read TGCGCCACCTCCGGGACAGGGGGGGAAAAACTGTTTTTT.

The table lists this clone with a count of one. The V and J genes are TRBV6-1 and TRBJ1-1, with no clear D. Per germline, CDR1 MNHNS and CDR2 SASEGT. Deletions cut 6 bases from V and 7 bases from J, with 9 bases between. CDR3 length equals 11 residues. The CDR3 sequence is CASRRVNEAFF. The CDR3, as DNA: TGTGCCAGCAGGCGGGTGAATGAAGCTTTCTTT.

CDR3 in amino acids: CAWGVSGDTQYF. CDR3 DNA sequence: TGTGCCTGGGGGGTCTCGGGGGATACGCAGTATTTT. V is TRBV30 and J is TRBJ2-3; D is possibly TRBD2 (5 bases). Trimming shortened V by 5 bases and J by 6 bases, and 12 bases separated the two germline ends. The V gene's germline CDR1 is GTSNPN and CDR2 SVGIG (reference sequence). The CDR3 length is 12 residues.

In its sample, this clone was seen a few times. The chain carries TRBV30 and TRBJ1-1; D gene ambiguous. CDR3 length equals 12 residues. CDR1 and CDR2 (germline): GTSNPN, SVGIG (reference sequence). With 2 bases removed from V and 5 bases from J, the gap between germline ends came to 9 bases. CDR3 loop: CAWSTYRTEAFF. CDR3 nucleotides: TGTGCCTGGAGTACCTATCGGACTGAAGCTTTCTTT.

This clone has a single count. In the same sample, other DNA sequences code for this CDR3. The CDR3 DNA sequence: TGTGCCAGCAGTTACCTAAGGCAGGGATATGGCTACACCTTC. Encoded protein: CASSYLRQGYGYTF. The V call is TRBV6-5, the J call TRBJ1-2, with a weak D call TRBD1 (5 bases). CDR1 is MNHEY, CDR2 SVGAGI, per germline. The CDR3 has 14 residues. Trimming removed 2 bases at V and 5 bases at J, with 12 bases between.

The CDR3 region has the DNA TGTGCCAGTAGTACCGGGGCAGGGCGGGTCAATGAGCAGTTCTTC. It is translated as CASSTGAGRVNEQFF. The chain links TRBV19 to TRBJ2-1; the D call may be TRBD1 or TRBD2 (5 bases each). Germline loops: CDR1 LNHDA, CDR2 SQIVND (reference sequence). With 4 bases removed from V and 6 bases from J, the gap between germline ends came to 16 bases. The CDR3 is made up of 15 amino acids.

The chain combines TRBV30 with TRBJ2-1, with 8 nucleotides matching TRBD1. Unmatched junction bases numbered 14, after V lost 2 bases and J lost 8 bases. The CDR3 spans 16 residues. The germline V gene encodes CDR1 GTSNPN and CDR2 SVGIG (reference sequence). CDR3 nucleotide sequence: TGTGCCTGGAGTATCTGGACAGGGAAAAGGGCGCATGAGCAGTTCTTC. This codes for CAWSIWTGKRAHEQFF.

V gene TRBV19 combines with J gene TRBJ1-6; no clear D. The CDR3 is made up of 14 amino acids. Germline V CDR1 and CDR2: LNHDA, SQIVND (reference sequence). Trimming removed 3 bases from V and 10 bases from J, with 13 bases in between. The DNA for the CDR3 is TGTGCCAGTAGTATTATGGGTTTGGGCTCACCCCTCCACTTT. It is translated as CASSIMGLGSPLHF. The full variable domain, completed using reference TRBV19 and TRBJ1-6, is DGGITQSPKYLFRKEGQNVTLSCEQNLNHDAMYWYRQDPGQGLRLIYYSQIVNDFQKGDIAEGYSVSREKKESFPLTVTSAQKNPTAFYLCASSIMGLGSPLHFGNGTRLTVT.

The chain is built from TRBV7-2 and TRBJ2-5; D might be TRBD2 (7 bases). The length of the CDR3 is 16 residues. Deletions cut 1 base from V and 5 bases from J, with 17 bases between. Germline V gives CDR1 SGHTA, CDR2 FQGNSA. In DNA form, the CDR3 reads TGTGCCAGCAGCTTAGGTCTACGGGGGGCAGGGGAGACCCAGTACTTC. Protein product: CASSLGLRGAGETQYF.

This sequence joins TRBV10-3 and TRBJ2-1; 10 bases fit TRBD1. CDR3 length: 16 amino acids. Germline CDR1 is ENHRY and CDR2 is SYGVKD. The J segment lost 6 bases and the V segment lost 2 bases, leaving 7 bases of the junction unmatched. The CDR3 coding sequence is TGTGCCATCAGTGAGACTCGACAGGGGGCTGGCAATGAGCAGTTCTTC. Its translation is CAISETRQGAGNEQFF.

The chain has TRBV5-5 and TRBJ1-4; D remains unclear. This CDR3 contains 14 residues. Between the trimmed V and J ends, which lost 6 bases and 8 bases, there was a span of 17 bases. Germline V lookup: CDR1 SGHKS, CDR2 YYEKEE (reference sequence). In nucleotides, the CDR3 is TGTGCCAGCATCCCCACGTGGAGGGCGGAAAAACTGTTTTTT. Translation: CASIPTWRAEKLFF.

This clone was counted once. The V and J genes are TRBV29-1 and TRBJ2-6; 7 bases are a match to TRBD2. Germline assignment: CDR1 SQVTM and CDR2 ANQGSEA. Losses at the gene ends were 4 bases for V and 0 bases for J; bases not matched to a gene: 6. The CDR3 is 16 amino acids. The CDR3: CSVVLAAVSGANVLTF. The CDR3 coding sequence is TGCAGCGTTGTGCTAGCGGCTGTCTCTGGGGCCAACGTCCTGACTTTC.

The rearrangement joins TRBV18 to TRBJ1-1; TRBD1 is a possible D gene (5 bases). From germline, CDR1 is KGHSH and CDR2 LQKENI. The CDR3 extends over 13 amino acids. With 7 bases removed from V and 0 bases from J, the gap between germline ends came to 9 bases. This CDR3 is CASFQGLNTEAFF. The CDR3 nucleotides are TGTGCCAGCTTCCAGGGTTTGAACACTGAAGCTTTCTTT.

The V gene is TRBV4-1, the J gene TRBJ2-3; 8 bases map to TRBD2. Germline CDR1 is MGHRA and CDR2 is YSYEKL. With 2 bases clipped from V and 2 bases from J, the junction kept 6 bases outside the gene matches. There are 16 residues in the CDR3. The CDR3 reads CASSQWGGGITDTQYF. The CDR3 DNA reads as TGCGCCAGCAGCCAATGGGGCGGGGGGATCACAGATACGCAGTATTTT.

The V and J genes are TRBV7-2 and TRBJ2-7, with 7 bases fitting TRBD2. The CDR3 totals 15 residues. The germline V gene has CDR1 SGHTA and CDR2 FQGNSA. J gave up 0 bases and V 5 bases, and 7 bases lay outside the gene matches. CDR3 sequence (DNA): TGTGCCAGCAGCCCTATAGGCGGGAGCTCCTACGAGCAGTACTTC. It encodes CASSPIGGSSYEQYF.

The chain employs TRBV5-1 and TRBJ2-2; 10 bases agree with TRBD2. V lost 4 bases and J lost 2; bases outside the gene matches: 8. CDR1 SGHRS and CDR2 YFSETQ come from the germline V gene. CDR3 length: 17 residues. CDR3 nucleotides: TGCGCCAGCAGCCCAAGACTAGCGGGCACCAACACCGGGGAGCTGTTTTTT. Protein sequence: CASSPRLAGTNTGELFF.